The text below deals with one T cell receptor (beta chain). Its target is not known. This specimen comes from a study of cytomegalovirus exposure and HLA in healthy donors. Findings and caveats of the study: Cytomegalovirus-associated TCR beta chains were listed, numbering 150 to 200. As confirmed in vitro, a few CMV-associated chains were specific for CMV antigens.

Primers: 60 Vbeta forward and 13 Jbeta reverse. Only in-frame clones appear in the TCRdb table, and some are missing; sequencing was by immunoSEQ multiplex PCR. Of 150,000 to 200,000 clones listed, roughly four fifths are singletons. The V gene's germline CDR1 is LGHNT and CDR2 FRNRAP. The CDR3 spans 19 residues. The V end was cut by 1 base, the J end by 4 bases, with 23 bases between. This sequence joins TRBV12-5 and TRBJ1-3; D is ambiguous. The sample taken for sequencing was PBMCs. The source of this sequence is a woman aged 25-40 years in good health and CMV-seropositive. The CDR3 spells CASGLDLPPGGSLGNTIYF. The CDR3 region has the DNA TGTGCTAGTGGTTTGGATCTTCCCCCGGGAGGGTCTTTGGGAAACACCATATATTTT.